This passage covers 15 T cell receptor beta chains from one sample sequenced in a study of blood T cell repertoires in COVID-19. Repertoires were generated with immunoSEQ multiplex PCR, while TCRdb's copy carries only in-frame clones and drops some. The sample has about 200,000 clones, 75% to 90% seen once. Sequenced: PBMCs or T cells enriched from blood (not recorded which). These receptors were collected from a man in his forties who had recovered from COVID-19.

The chain recombines TRBV9 with TRBJ1-1, with 8 bases that match TRBD1. The CDR3 has 14 residues. Germline V gene sequence: CDR1 SGDLS, CDR2 YYNGEE. The ends lost 3 bases at V and 6 bases at J; junction bases unmatched: 7. The CDR3 is CASSARQGPSEAFF. In nucleotides, the CDR3 is TGTGCCAGCAGCGCCCGACAGGGGCCTTCTGAAGCTTTCTTT.

The CDR3 DNA sequence: TGTGCCAGCAGCTTAAGACCCATTGGGGTAGCGGGAGCTAGTACCGGGGAGCTGTTTTTT. Translating gives CASSLRPIGVAGASTGELFF. The V gene is TRBV7-3, the J gene TRBJ2-2; 9 positions match TRBD2. Germline V gene lookup returns CDR1 SGHTA and CDR2 FQGTGA. CDR3 length equals 20 residues. J gave up 5 bases and V 1 base, and 17 bases lay outside the gene matches.

V and J are TRBV11-2 and TRBJ1-5; no firm D call. The V end lost 5 bases, the J end lost 5 bases, and 10 bases lay between the germline ends. The CDR3 loop spans 13 amino acids. Germline V gives CDR1 SGHAT, CDR2 FQNNGV. The CDR3 DNA reads TGTGCCAGCAGCCGCCAGGTTTATCAGCCCCAGCATTTT. It codes for CASSRQVYQPQHF.

The V and J genes are TRBV7-2 and TRBJ2-3; D is unclear. V lost 7 bases to trimming and J lost 0 bases, with 11 bases between them. Germline CDR1 and CDR2: SGHTA and FQGNSA. The CDR3 is 14 residues long. DNA of the CDR3: TGTGCCAGCAAGCTTTCGCGGAGCACAGATACGCAGTATTTT. Translated, it gives CASKLSRSTDTQYF.

The rearrangement links TRBV28 to TRBJ1-4, with 7 nucleotides matching TRBD1. Germline V gene data show CDR1 as MDHEN and CDR2 as SYDVKM. V gave up 5 bases and J gave up 2 bases; unmatched junction bases: 11. CDR3 length: 17 residues. CDR3 residues: CASSPQTGSWTNEKLFF. The CDR3 region has the DNA TGTGCCAGCAGTCCACAGACAGGGTCATGGACTAATGAAAAACTGTTTTTT.

The chain uses TRBV5-3 and TRBJ2-3, with D possibly being TRBD2 (6 bases). TRBV5-3 carries the ORF label, with uncertain function. The V end was cut by 0 bases, the J end by 0 bases, with 17 bases between. The CDR3 contains 18 residues. CDR3 residues: CARSLVADRPTSTDTQYF. DNA for the CDR3: TGTGCCAGAAGCTTGGTAGCGGATCGCCCCACTAGCACAGATACGCAGTATTTT.

V and J are TRBV11-3 and TRBJ2-3; the D gene is possibly TRBD1 (5 bases). This CDR3 is 15 amino acids long. CDR1 SGHNT and CDR2 YENEEA come from the germline V gene. V dropped 4 bases and J dropped 2 bases, with 13 bases sitting between them. The CDR3 nucleotides are TGTGCCAGCAGCTCAACTGAAGGGGCCACAGATACGCAGTATTTT. Encoded protein: CASSSTEGATDTQYF.

In the case of this clone: A junction boundary mismatches the germline segment, possibly from a read error. The J gene is TRBJ2-7, the V gene TRBV6-1, with a tentative D call TRBD2 (5 bases). This CDR3 spans 12 amino acids. CDR1 is MNHNS, CDR2 SASEGT, per germline. DNA for the CDR3: TGTGCCAGCTGTGATAGCGTCGGCGAGCAGTACTTC. Amino acids: CASCDSVGEQYF.

The genes are TRBV4-1 and TRBJ2-1; 9 bases align to TRBD2. From germline, CDR1 is MGHRA and CDR2 YSYEKL. With V trimmed by 0 bases and J by 5 bases, 5 bases remained unmatched. The CDR3 contains 16 residues. CDR3 sequence: CASSQDRLAVNNEQFF. CDR3 bases: TGCGCCAGCAGCCAAGACCGACTAGCGGTAAACAATGAGCAGTTCTTC.

The chain carries TRBV19 and TRBJ1-5; 7 positions agree with TRBD1. This CDR3 is 14 amino acids long. V shed 10 bases and J 5 bases; nucleotides not matched to a gene: 11. CDR1 is LNHDA and CDR2 is SQIVND in the germline V gene (reference sequence). CDR3 nucleotide sequence: TGTGCCACCAACCCCGGACAGGCCCATCAGCCCCAGCATTTT. Translation gives CATNPGQAHQPQHF. The whole variable domain, remainder taken from reference TRBV19 and TRBJ1-5, is DGGITQSPKYLFRKEGQNVTLSCEQNLNHDAMYWYRQDPGQGLRLIYYSQIVNDFQKGDIAEGYSVSREKKESFPLTVTSAQKNPTAFYLCATNPGQAHQPQHFGDGTRLSIL.

This sequence joins TRBV6-1 and TRBJ1-5, with D unresolved. The length of the CDR3 is 15 residues. V lost 0 bases to trimming and J lost 2 bases, with 8 bases between them. Per germline, CDR1 MNHNS and CDR2 SASEGT. The CDR3 here is CASSEAGRGNQPQHF. CDR3 in DNA: TGTGCCAGCAGTGAAGCTGGGAGGGGCAATCAGCCCCAGCATTTT.

The V and J genes are TRBV4-2 and TRBJ2-5, with D possibly matching TRBD1 (5 bases). Per germline, CDR1 LGHNA and CDR2 YNFKEQ. V was trimmed by 1 base and J by 3 bases, leaving 12 bases between them. The CDR3 length is 15 residues. For the CDR3, the DNA is TGTGCCAGCAGCCAAGTTTCGGGCAGGGAAGAGACCCAGTACTTC. Protein: CASSQVSGREETQYF.

The V and J genes are TRBV5-1 and TRBJ2-1; D not resolved. The germline V gene encodes CDR1 SGHRS and CDR2 YFSETQ. V was pared by 4 bases and J by 5 bases, with 13 bases between. This CDR3 region has 14 residues. The CDR3 DNA reads TGCGCCAGCAGCGAAAGAGGCTTAGACAATGAGCAGTTCTTC. Translating gives CASSERGLDNEQFF.

This rearrangement joins TRBV4-1 to TRBJ1-1; D possibly corresponds to TRBD1 (5 bases). V lost 0 bases and J 1 base, leaving 6 bases between the germline ends. Germline V CDR1 and CDR2: MGHRA, YSYEKL. The CDR3 totals 14 residues. In DNA form, the CDR3 reads TGCGCCAGCAGCCAAGAGGGGCGGAACACTGAAGCTTTCTTT. Encoded protein: CASSQEGRNTEAFF.

This clone was counted once. This rearrangement joins TRBV15 to TRBJ2-7, with D possibly TRBD1 on 6 matching bases. The CDR3 sequence is 14 residues long. CDR1 is LNHNV, CDR2 YYDKDF, per germline (reference sequence). The V end was cut by 4 bases, the J end by 1 base, with 11 bases between. CDR3 nucleotide sequence: TGTGCCACCAGCACAAGGACAGAATCCTACGAGCAGTACTTC. Amino acid sequence: CATSTRTESYEQYF.